This T cell receptor (beta chain) is drawn from a study of cytomegalovirus exposure and HLA in healthy donors. Study details: Unique TCR beta sequences numbering 95 million to 130 million came from about 180 million T cells in an earlier analysis. From donors who were HLA-typed, an early data release held approximately 80 million unique TCRs. Assignment to the Caucasian-associated ancestry cluster applied to about 80% of the 350 to 500 genotyped donors.

Use of 60 Vbeta and 13 Jbeta primers characterized the PCR. Some clones are missing from TCRdb's copy, which holds only in-frame ones; the method was immunoSEQ multiplex PCR. The data hold 100,000 or so clones, with more than 70% observed a single time. CDR3 length equals 15 residues. V dropped 6 bases and J dropped 3; count of bases not matched to a gene: 7. CDR1 LNHDA and CDR2 SQIVND come from the germline V gene (reference sequence). The TCR was taken from a man younger than 45 in good health and CMV-seronegative. The V call is TRBV19, the J call TRBJ1-4; 7 bases map to TRBD1. The sequencing sample was made of PBMCs. This chain's CDR3 is CASRPGQTPNEKLFF. In DNA form, the CDR3 reads TGTGCCAGTAGGCCGGGACAGACTCCTAATGAAAAACTGTTTTTT.